Below are 11 T cell receptor beta chains sequenced from a single sample in a study of cytomegalovirus exposure and HLA in healthy donors. Primers: 60 Vbeta forward and 13 Jbeta reverse. The protocol was immunoSEQ multiplex PCR, while the TCRdb copy is restricted to in-frame clones and leaves out a portion. The sample gives about 300,000 clones, roughly 85% of which show up once; almost 4% is in the top ten. Sequences were obtained from PBMCs. Every receptor here comes from a middle-aged man in good health and CMV-seropositive.

This clone was counted a few times. This sample includes further DNA sequences coding for the same CDR3. The chain is built from TRBV28 and TRBJ1-5, with 9 bases aligning to TRBD1. Germline lookup yields CDR1 MDHEN and CDR2 SYDVKM. The CDR3 runs to 15 residues. V lost 6 bases to trimming and J lost 2 bases; unmatched junction nucleotides: 5. The CDR3 protein is CASSSGQGGNQPQHF. Here the CDR3 DNA reads TGTGCCAGCAGCTCGGGACAGGGAGGCAATCAGCCCCAGCATTTT.

V gene TRBV9 combines with J gene TRBJ2-5; 7 nucleotides align to TRBD2. The junction had 11 bases not matched to a gene; V was cut back by 3 bases and J by 3 bases. This CDR3 spans 16 amino acids. CDR1 and CDR2 from the germline V gene are SGDLS and YYNGEE. The CDR3 coding sequence is TGTGCCAGCAGCGCCCATCCGGGAGGTTTCGAAGAGACCCAGTACTTC. Protein sequence: CASSAHPGGFEETQYF. Complete variable domain (other parts from reference TRBV9 and TRBJ2-5): DSGVTQTPKHLITATGQRVTLRCSPRSGDLSVYWYQQSLDQGLQFLIQYYNGEERAKGNILERFSAQQFPDLHSELNLSSLELGDSALYFCASSAHPGGFEETQYFGPGTRLLVL.

This clone came up once. This chain joins TRBV28 and TRBJ2-7, with 9 bases lining up with TRBD2. With 6 bases clipped from V and 0 bases from J, the junction kept 9 bases outside the gene matches. This CDR3 region has 16 residues. Per the germline V gene, CDR1 is MDHEN and CDR2 is SYDVKM. The CDR3 bases are TGTGCCAGCAGAAGCCCTAGCGGGATTACCTCCTACGAGCAGTACTTC. Its protein product is CASRSPSGITSYEQYF. The full variable domain, in which reference TRBV28 and TRBJ2-7 provide the parts outside the CDR3, is DVKVTQSSRYLVKRTGEKVFLECVQDMDHENMFWYRQDPGLGLRLIYFSYDVKMKEKGDIPEGYSVSREKKERFSLILESASTNQTSMYLCASRSPSGITSYEQYFGPGTRLTVT.

Here the CDR3 reads CASSQEGDRQSGEKLFF. CDR3 nucleotide sequence: TGTGCCAGCAGCCAAGAGGGGGACAGACAAAGTGGAGAAAAACTGTTTTTT. The chain uses TRBV4-2 and TRBJ1-4, with 7 bases identical to TRBD1. This CDR3 is 17 amino acids long. Germline CDR1 reads LGHNA; CDR2 reads YNFKEQ. V lost 0 bases to trimming and J lost 8 bases; unmatched junction nucleotides: 12.

The J gene is TRBJ2-7, the V gene TRBV27; 7 nucleotides line up with TRBD1. V lost 3 bases to trimming and J lost 4 bases; unmatched junction nucleotides: 9. CDR3 length equals 15 residues. Per germline, CDR1 MNHEY and CDR2 SMNVEV (reference sequence). The CDR3 bases are TGTGCCAGCAGTTTGTACCCCGGGACAGTTTACGAGCAGTACTTC. It encodes CASSLYPGTVYEQYF.

This clone was found a few times. This CDR3 is CAISAMLAGNTDTQYF. The CDR3 bases are TGTGCCATCAGTGCCATGCTAGCGGGGAACACAGATACGCAGTATTTT. The chain combines TRBV10-3 with TRBJ2-3; 9 bases are shared with TRBD2. This CDR3 has 16 amino acids. Germline CDR1 is ENHRY and CDR2 is SYGVKD. The V gene end was trimmed by 4 bases and the J gene end by 2 bases; junction bases not matched to a gene: 7.

The chain recombines TRBV4-1 with TRBJ2-3, with 12 bases fitting TRBD2. Germline CDR1 is MGHRA and CDR2 is YSYEKL. This CDR3 is built from 16 residues. The V and J ends lost 4 bases and 2 bases, in that order; junction bases with no gene match: 4. For the CDR3, the DNA is TGCGCCAGCAGCCGCGGACTAGCGGGGTACACAGATACGCAGTATTTT. The encoded protein is CASSRGLAGYTDTQYF.

The chain joins TRBV6-6 to TRBJ2-1, with 9 bases that match TRBD2. With 4 bases clipped from V and 7 bases from J, the junction kept 8 bases outside the gene matches. Germline V gene sequence: CDR1 MNHNY, CDR2 SVGAGI (reference sequence). This CDR3 has 15 residues. The CDR3: CASSSVAGARNEQFF. Here the CDR3 DNA reads TGTGCCAGCAGTTCAGTAGCGGGAGCAAGGAATGAGCAGTTCTTC.

The V and J genes are TRBV18 and TRBJ1-1; D is undetermined. V lost 1 base and J 1 base, leaving 7 bases between the germline ends. Germline CDR1 is KGHSH and CDR2 is LQKENI. This CDR3 has 14 amino acids. The CDR3 sequence: CASSPQAANTEAFF. The CDR3 nucleotides read TGTGCCAGCTCACCACAGGCGGCGAACACTGAAGCTTTCTTT.

The rearrangement uses TRBV7-9 and TRBJ2-2; possibly TRBD2 for D (5 bases). The length of the CDR3 is 15 residues. Germline V gene data show CDR1 as SEHNR and CDR2 as FQNEAQ (reference sequence). V lost 5 bases and J lost 4, with 14 bases in between. As DNA, the CDR3 is TGTGCCAGCAGCCGGGCCGGACTGATCACCGGGGAGCTGTTTTTT. The encoded protein is CASSRAGLITGELFF.

The chain recombines TRBV18 with TRBJ1-4; a weak D match, TRBD1 (6 bases). Trimming removed 5 bases from V and 4 bases from J, with 17 bases in between. This CDR3 comprises 16 residues. Germline V gene lookup returns CDR1 KGHSH and CDR2 LQKENI. CDR3 nucleotide sequence: TGTGCCAGCTCATCACGCCCAGGGGCGAATAATGAAAAACTGTTTTTT. Translating it yields CASSSRPGANNEKLFF.